The following is a TCR beta chain sequence with its context. Its antigen is still unknown. The record originates from a study of cytotoxic CD8 clonotypes in ibrutinib-treated CLL. The assay was immunoSEQ multiplex PCR, and TCRdb's table has in-frame clones only and misses some. The sample consists of 150,000 or so clones, approximately 80% of them appearing once. Findings of the study overall: Among the clonotypes, public ones were uncommon and contracted or held stable on treatment. Clonality climbed at ibrutinib response, then dropped toward baseline at progression. Patients had baseline clonality above age-matched healthy donors, and this clonality moved with circulating CD8+ T-cell counts.

As input for TCR beta libraries, roughly 2 micrograms of genomic DNA came from cryopreserved PBMCs. Specimen: PBMCs, collected after 12 months of ibrutinib treatment. This clonotype originated in a human donor with chronic lymphocytic leukemia.

CDR3: CAISESEEKLFF. CDR3 DNA sequence: TGTGCCATCAGTGAGTCGGAGGAAAAACTGTTTTTT. The chain combines TRBV10-3 with TRBJ1-4, with D hard to call. CDR1 is ENHRY, CDR2 SYGVKD, per germline. The CDR3 length is 12 residues. The V gene lost 0 bases and the J gene lost 8 bases, with 4 bases spanning the gap.